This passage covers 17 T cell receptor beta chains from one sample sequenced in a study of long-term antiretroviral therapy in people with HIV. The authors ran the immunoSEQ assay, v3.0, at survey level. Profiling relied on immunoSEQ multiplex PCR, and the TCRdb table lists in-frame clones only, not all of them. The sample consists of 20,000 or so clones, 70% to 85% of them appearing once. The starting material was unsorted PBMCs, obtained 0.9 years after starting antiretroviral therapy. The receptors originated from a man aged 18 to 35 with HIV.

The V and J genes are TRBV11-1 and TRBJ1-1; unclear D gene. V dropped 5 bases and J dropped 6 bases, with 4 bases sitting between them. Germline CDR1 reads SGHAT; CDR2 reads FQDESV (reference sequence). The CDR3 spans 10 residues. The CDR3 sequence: CASSIPEAFF. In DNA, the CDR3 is TGTGCCAGCAGCATCCCTGAAGCTTTCTTT. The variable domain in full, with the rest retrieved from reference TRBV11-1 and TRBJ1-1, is EAEVAQSPRYKITEKSQAVAFWCDPISGHATLYWYRQILGQGPELLVQFQDESVVDDSQLPKDRFSAERLKGVDSTLKIQPAELGDSAMYLCASSIPEAFFGQGTRLTVV.

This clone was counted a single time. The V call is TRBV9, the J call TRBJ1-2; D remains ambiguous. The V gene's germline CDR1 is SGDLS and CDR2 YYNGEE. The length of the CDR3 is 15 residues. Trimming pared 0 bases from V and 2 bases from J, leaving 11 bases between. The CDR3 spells CASSVDGGLNYGYTF. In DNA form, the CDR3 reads TGTGCCAGCAGCGTAGACGGAGGACTGAACTATGGCTACACCTTC.

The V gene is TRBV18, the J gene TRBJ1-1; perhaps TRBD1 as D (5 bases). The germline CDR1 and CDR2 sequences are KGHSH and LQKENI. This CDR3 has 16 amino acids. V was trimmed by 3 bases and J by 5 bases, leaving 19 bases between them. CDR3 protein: CASSPPTGSSGTEAFF. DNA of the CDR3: TGTGCCAGCTCACCCCCCACGGGGAGCTCAGGGACTGAAGCTTTCTTT.

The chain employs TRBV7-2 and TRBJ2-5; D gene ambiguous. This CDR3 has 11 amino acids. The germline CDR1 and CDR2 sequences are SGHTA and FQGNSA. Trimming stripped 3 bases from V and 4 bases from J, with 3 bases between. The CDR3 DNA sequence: TGTGCCAGCAGCTTGATAGAGACCCAGTACTTC. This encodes CASSLIETQYF. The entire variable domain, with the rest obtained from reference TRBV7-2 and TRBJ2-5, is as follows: GAGVSQSPSNKVTEKGKDVELRCDPISGHTALYWYRQSLGQGLEFLIYFQGNSAPDKSGLPSDRFSAERTGGSVSTLTIQRTQQEDSAVYLCASSLIETQYFGPGTRLLVL.

The CDR3 DNA follows: TGCGCCAGCAGCTTGTACTCAGTTTCTTATGGCTACACCTTC. As protein: CASSLYSVSYGYTF. The genes are TRBV5-1 and TRBJ1-2; D remains unclear. The CDR3 is 14 residues long. Germline V gene data show CDR1 as SGHRS and CDR2 as YFSETQ. The V end was cut by 1 base, the J end by 5 bases, with 12 bases between.

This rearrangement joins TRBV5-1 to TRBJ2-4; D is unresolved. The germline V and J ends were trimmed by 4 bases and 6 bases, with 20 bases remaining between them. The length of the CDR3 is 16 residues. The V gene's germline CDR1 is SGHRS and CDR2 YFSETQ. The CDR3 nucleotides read TGCGCCAGCAGCAAAGCCACGTCATTACAAGGAAACATTCAGTACTTC. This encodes CASSKATSLQGNIQYF.

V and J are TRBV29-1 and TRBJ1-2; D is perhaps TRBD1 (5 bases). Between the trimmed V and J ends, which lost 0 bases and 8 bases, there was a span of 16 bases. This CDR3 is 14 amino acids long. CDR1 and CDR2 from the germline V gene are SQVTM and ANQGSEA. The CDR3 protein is CSVEDRAKFWGYTF. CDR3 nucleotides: TGCAGCGTTGAAGACAGGGCGAAGTTCTGGGGCTACACCTTC.

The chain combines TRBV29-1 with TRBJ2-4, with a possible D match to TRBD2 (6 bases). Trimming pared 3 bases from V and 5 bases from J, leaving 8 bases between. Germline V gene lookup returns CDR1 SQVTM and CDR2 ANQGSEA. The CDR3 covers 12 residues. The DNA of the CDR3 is TGCAGCGTTGAGTCGGGGGAAAACATTCAGTACTTC. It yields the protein CSVESGENIQYF.

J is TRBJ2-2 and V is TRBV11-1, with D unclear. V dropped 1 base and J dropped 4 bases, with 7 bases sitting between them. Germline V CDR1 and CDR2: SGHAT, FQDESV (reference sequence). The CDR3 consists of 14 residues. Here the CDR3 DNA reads TGTGCCAGCAGCTTAGGAAGGGCCACCGGGGAGCTGTTTTTT. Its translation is CASSLGRATGELFF.

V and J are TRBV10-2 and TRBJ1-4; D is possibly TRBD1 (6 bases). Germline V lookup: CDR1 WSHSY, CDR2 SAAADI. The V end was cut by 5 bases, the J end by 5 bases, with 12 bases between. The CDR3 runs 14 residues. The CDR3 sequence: CASSWQGTNEKLFF. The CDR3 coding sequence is TGCGCCAGCAGTTGGCAGGGGACAAATGAAAAACTGTTTTTT.

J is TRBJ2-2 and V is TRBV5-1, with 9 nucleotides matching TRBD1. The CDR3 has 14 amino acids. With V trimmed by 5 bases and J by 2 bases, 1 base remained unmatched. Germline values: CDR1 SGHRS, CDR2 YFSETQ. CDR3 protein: CASRDRGNTGELFF. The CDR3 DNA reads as TGCGCCAGCAGGGACAGGGGAAACACCGGGGAGCTGTTTTTT.

This CDR3 reads CAIRTDVDTEAFF. CDR3 DNA sequence: TGTGCCATCAGGACAGACGTTGACACTGAAGCTTTCTTT. The chain has TRBV10-3 and TRBJ1-1; perhaps TRBD1 as D (5 bases). CDR3 length: 13 residues. Per germline, CDR1 ENHRY and CDR2 SYGVKD. V was pared by 6 bases and J by 3 bases, with 11 bases between.

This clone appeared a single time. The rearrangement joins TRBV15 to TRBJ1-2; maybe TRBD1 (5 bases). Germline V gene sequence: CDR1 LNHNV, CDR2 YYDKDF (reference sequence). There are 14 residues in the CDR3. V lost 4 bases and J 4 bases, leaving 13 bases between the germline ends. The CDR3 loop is CATSTDNRLYGYTF. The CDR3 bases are TGTGCCACCAGCACTGATAACAGGCTCTATGGCTACACCTTC.

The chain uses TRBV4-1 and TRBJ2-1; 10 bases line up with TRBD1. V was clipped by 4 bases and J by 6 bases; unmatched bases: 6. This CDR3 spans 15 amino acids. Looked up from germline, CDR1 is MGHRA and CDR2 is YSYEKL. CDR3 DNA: TGCGCCAGCAGCCCGGACAGGGGGATTGGCAATGAGCAGTTCTTC. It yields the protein CASSPDRGIGNEQFF.

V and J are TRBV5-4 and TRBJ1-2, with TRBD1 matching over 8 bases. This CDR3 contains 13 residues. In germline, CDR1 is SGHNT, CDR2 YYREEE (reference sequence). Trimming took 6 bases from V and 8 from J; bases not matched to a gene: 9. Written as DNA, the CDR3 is TGTGCCAGCACCCAGGACAGGGTAGGCGGCTACACCTTC. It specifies CASTQDRVGGYTF.

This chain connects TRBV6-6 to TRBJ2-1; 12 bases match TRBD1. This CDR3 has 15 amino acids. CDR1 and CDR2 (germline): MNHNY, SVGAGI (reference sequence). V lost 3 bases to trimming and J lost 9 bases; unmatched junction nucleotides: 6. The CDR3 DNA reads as TGTGCCAGCAGTTATGCCGGGACAGGGGGCAGTGAGCAGTTCTTC. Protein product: CASSYAGTGGSEQFF.

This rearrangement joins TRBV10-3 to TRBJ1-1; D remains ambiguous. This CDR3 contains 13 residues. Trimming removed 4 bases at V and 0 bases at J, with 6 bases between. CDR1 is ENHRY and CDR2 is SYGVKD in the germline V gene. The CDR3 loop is CAISGSMNTEAFF. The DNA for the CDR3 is TGTGCCATCAGTGGATCTATGAACACTGAAGCTTTCTTT.